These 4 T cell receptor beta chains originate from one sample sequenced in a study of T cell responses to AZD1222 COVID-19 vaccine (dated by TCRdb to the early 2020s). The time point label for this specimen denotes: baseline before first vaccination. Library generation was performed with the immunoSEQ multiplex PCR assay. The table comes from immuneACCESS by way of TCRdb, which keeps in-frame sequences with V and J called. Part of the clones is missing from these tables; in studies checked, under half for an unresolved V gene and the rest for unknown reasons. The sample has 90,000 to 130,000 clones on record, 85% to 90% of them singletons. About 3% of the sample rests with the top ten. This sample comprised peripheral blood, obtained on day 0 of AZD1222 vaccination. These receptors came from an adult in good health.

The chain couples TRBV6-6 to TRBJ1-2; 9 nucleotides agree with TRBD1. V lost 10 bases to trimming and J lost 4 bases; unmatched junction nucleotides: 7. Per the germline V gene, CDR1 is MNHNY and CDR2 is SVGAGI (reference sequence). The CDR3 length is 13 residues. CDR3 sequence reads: CATMTGGVYGYTF. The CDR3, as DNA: TGTGCCACAATGACAGGGGGGGTCTATGGCTACACCTTC.

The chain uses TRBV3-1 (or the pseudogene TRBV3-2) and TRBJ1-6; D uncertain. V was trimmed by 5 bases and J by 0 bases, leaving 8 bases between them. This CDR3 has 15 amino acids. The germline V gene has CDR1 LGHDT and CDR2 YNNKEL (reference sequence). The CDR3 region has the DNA TGTGCCAGCAGCTTCGGTAGCTCCTATAATTCACCCCTCCACTTT. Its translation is CASSFGSSYNSPLHF.

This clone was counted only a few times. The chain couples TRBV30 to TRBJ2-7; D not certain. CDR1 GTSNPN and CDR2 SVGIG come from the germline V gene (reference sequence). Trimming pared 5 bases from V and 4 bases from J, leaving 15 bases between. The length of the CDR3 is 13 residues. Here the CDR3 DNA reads TGTGCCTGGTCCCCCTGGCAGGATTACGAGCAGTACTTC. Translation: CAWSPWQDYEQYF.

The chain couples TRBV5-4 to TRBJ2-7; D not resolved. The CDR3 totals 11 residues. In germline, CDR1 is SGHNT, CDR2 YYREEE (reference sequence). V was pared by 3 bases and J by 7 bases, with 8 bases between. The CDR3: CASSSLREQYF. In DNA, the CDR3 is TGTGCCAGCAGCTCTTTGCGGGAGCAGTACTTC.